The 25 T cell receptor beta chains reported below all come from one sample, sequenced in a study of cytomegalovirus exposure and HLA in healthy donors. A multiplex PCR was run with 60 Vbeta primers and 13 Jbeta primers. TCRdb keeps only in-frame clones here, not all; method: immunoSEQ multiplex PCR. The sample shows 100,000 or so clones, 65% to 75% of them seen only once. What was sequenced was PBMCs. These receptors all come from a man in his forties in good health and CMV-seropositive.

This chain uses TRBV19 with TRBJ2-2; 10 bases fit TRBD1. There are 17 residues in the CDR3. The junction had 7 bases not matched to a gene; V was cut back by 0 bases and J by 6 bases. The V gene's germline CDR1 is LNHDA and CDR2 SQIVND (reference sequence). The CDR3 is CASSIEYGTGVSGELFF. The DNA of the CDR3 is TGTGCCAGTAGTATAGAATACGGGACAGGGGTTTCCGGGGAGCTGTTTTTT.

This chain uses TRBV6-1 with TRBJ2-3; 12 bases map to TRBD2. The CDR3 has 15 amino acids. Trimming cost V 6 bases and J 1 base; bases outside gene matches: 2. Per the germline V gene, CDR1 is MNHNS and CDR2 is SASEGT. CDR3 sequence reads: CASRLAGGRTDTQYF. The CDR3 nucleotides are TGTGCCAGCAGACTAGCGGGAGGCCGCACAGATACGCAGTATTTT.

The chain carries TRBV27 and TRBJ2-1, with 8 bases identical to TRBD2. The junction had 3 bases not matched to a gene; V was cut back by 5 bases and J by 0 bases. Per the germline V gene, CDR1 is MNHEY and CDR2 is SMNVEV (reference sequence). The CDR3 has 15 amino acids. The CDR3 here is CASSPGTSSYNEQFF. In DNA, the CDR3 is TGTGCCAGCAGTCCCGGGACTAGCTCCTACAATGAGCAGTTCTTC.

This clone was counted between two and nine times. This chain links TRBV9 with TRBJ1-2; 10 nucleotides agree with TRBD1. The CDR3 has 13 amino acids. J lost 8 bases, V lost 2 bases, and 3 bases had no gene match. The germline gives CDR1 SGDLS, CDR2 YYNGEE. This CDR3 is CASSVGQGVGYTF. CDR3 DNA: TGTGCCAGCAGCGTCGGACAGGGGGTCGGCTACACCTTC.

The chain links TRBV18 to TRBJ1-6, with D maybe TRBD1 (6 bases). Trimming pared 2 bases from V and 7 bases from J, leaving 12 bases between. This CDR3 region has 15 residues. CDR1 and CDR2 from the germline V gene are KGHSH and LQKENI. In nucleotides, the CDR3 is TGTGCCAGCTCACCAACAGGGTCTCGGAATTCACCCCTCCACTTT. It is translated as CASSPTGSRNSPLHF.

This rearrangement joins TRBV19 to TRBJ2-5; 7 bases are shared with TRBD1. The CDR3 consists of 15 residues. Germline CDR1 is LNHDA and CDR2 is SQIVND (reference sequence). Trimming cost V 3 bases and J 3 bases; bases outside gene matches: 7. The CDR3 loop reads CASSIRTGREETQYF. Written as DNA, the CDR3 is TGTGCCAGTAGTATCCGGACAGGAAGGGAAGAGACCCAGTACTTC.

This chain connects TRBV5-8 to TRBJ2-7; TRBD2 is a possible D gene (6 bases). Germline CDR1 reads SGHTS; CDR2 reads YDEGEE. The CDR3 sequence is 15 residues long. Trimming pared 1 base from V and 5 bases from J, leaving 16 bases between. CDR3 loop: CASSLLWGREDEQYF. CDR3 bases: TGTGCCAGCAGCTTGCTATGGGGCAGGGAGGACGAGCAGTACTTC.

The chain carries TRBV9 and TRBJ1-1, with D possibly being TRBD1 (6 bases). The V end lost 0 bases, the J end lost 3 bases, and 12 bases lay between the germline ends. The CDR3 runs to 15 residues. Germline V gene data show CDR1 as SGDLS and CDR2 as YYNGEE. CDR3 sequence (DNA): TGTGCCAGCAGCGTAGGTCCACAGGGTCACACTGAAGCTTTCTTT. Translated, it gives CASSVGPQGHTEAFF.

This clone was detected only a few times. V gene TRBV7-9 combines with J gene TRBJ2-4; D call uncertain. Per the germline V gene, CDR1 is SEHNR and CDR2 is FQNEAQ (reference sequence). V was pared by 5 bases and J by 3 bases, with 11 bases between. The CDR3 is made up of 14 amino acids. CDR3 sequence (DNA): TGTGCCAGCAGCCCAAAAATAGACAAAAACATTCAGTACTTC. It translates to CASSPKIDKNIQYF.

This sequence joins TRBV19 and TRBJ2-7; tentatively, D is TRBD2 (6 bases). Trimming left V 1 base short and J 0 bases short, with 7 bases between. The CDR3 has 14 amino acids. CDR1 is LNHDA and CDR2 is SQIVND in the germline V gene (reference sequence). CDR3 sequence reads: CASSIAGASYEQYF. CDR3 coding DNA: TGTGCCAGTAGTATAGCGGGAGCCTCCTACGAGCAGTACTTC.

The chain has TRBV7-8 and TRBJ2-7; 11 nucleotides line up with TRBD1. The CDR3 is 13 residues long. After removal of 4 bases from V and 6 bases from J, the junction contained 2 bases not matched to a gene. CDR1 and CDR2 (germline): SGHVS, FQNEAQ. The chain's CDR3 is CASSSGQGGEQYF. DNA of the CDR3: TGTGCCAGCAGCTCGGGACAGGGGGGCGAGCAGTACTTC.

The sample holds a few counts of this clone. The genes are TRBV5-4 and TRBJ2-2, with a weak D call TRBD1 (6 bases). Germline CDR1 and CDR2: SGHNT and YYREEE (reference sequence). V was pared by 6 bases and J by 0 bases, with 15 bases between. The CDR3 contains 16 residues. For the CDR3, the DNA is TGTGCCAGCACCCGGACAGACCTCACGAACACCGGGGAGCTGTTTTTT. Translating it yields CASTRTDLTNTGELFF.

The chain links TRBV21-1 to TRBJ2-7; TRBD2, as called in the table, went unchecked against the DNA. TRBV21-1 is termed a pseudogene. The CDR3 totals 16 residues. CDR3 nucleotide sequence: TGTGCCAGCAGCATTAAGACTAGCGGGAGGTTGGGCGAGCAGTACGTC. Translation gives CASSIKTSGRLGEQYV.

The rearrangement uses TRBV6-5 and TRBJ2-2; D is undetermined. The germline V gene encodes CDR1 MNHEY and CDR2 SVGAGI. Trimming shortened V by 5 bases and J by 5 bases, and 9 bases separated the two germline ends. This CDR3 spans 13 amino acids. The DNA of the CDR3 is TGTGCCAGCAGTGCCCCAGGAACCGGGGAGCTGTTTTTT. Protein product: CASSAPGTGELFF.

The J gene is TRBJ2-7, the V gene TRBV6-5; TRBD1 aligns across 8 bases. V was clipped by 11 bases and J by 3 bases; unmatched bases: 6. Germline CDR1 and CDR2: MNHEY and SVGAGI. The CDR3 is 12 amino acids. The DNA for the CDR3 is TGTGCCGCAGGGGGCGGTTTCTACGAGCAGTACTTC. Translation gives CAAGGGFYEQYF.

This clone has only a few counts. The V call is TRBV4-2, the J call TRBJ1-1, with D possibly TRBD1 on 5 matching bases. CDR3 length equals 13 residues. V shed 5 bases and J shed 4 bases, with 11 bases lying between them. Germline V gives CDR1 LGHNA, CDR2 YNFKEQ. Written as DNA, the CDR3 is TGTGCCAGCAGCTTAGCAGGGTCCACTGAAGCTTTCTTT. Residues: CASSLAGSTEAFF.

This clone was counted a few times. The rearrangement joins TRBV4-1 to TRBJ2-4; possibly TRBD2 for D (6 bases). Germline CDR1 and CDR2: MGHRA and YSYEKL. V was pared by 0 bases and J by 4 bases, with 10 bases between. There are 15 residues in the CDR3. CDR3 in amino acids: CASSQDGSGKNIQYF. In DNA, the CDR3 is TGCGCCAGCAGCCAAGATGGCAGCGGGAAAAACATTCAGTACTTC.

This clone was seen a few times. The chain carries TRBV11-2 and TRBJ2-1; maybe TRBD2 (6 bases). Trimming stripped 1 base from V and 0 bases from J, with 13 bases between. Germline V gives CDR1 SGHAT, CDR2 FQNNGV. CDR3 length equals 17 residues. In DNA, the CDR3 is TGTGCCAGCAGCTTAGGGGCCGCGGGGAGCTCCTACAATGAGCAGTTCTTC. Translating gives CASSLGAAGSSYNEQFF.

This clone was seen a handful of times. V usage is TRBV28 and J usage is TRBJ1-1, with 9 bases matching TRBD1. The CDR3 length is 15 residues. V shed 5 bases and J 3 bases; nucleotides not matched to a gene: 7. CDR1 is MDHEN, CDR2 SYDVKM, per germline. The CDR3: CASSPHRGLYTEAFF. For the CDR3, the DNA is TGTGCCAGCAGTCCCCACAGGGGGCTGTACACTGAAGCTTTCTTT.

The chain has TRBV5-1 and TRBJ1-5, with 8 bases aligning to TRBD1. The CDR3 length is 15 residues. Germline V gene data show CDR1 as SGHRS and CDR2 as YFSETQ. After removal of 0 bases from V and 1 base from J, the junction contained 0 bases not matched to a gene. CDR3 nucleotides: TGCGCCAGCAGCTTGGGACAGGGGAGCAATCAGCCCCAGCATTTT. As protein: CASSLGQGSNQPQHF. Supplemented by reference TRBV5-1 and TRBJ1-5, the full variable domain reads KAGVTQTPRYLIKTRGQQVTLSCSPISGHRSVSWYQQTPGQGLQFLFEYFSETQRNKGNFPGRFSGRQFSNSRSEMNVSTLELGDSALYLCASSLGQGSNQPQHFGDGTRLSIL.

The V and J genes are TRBV6-5 and TRBJ1-5, with 9 nucleotides matching TRBD1. The CDR3 contains 14 residues. CDR1 is MNHEY and CDR2 is SVGAGI in the germline V gene. Trimming removed 6 bases from V and 9 bases from J; junction bases left unmatched: 9. The CDR3 DNA reads as TGTGCCAGCAGGCCCGGGACAGGGTACGGGCCCCAGCATTTT. Its translation is CASRPGTGYGPQHF.

A note on this clone: Relative to the germline gene, one junction end is altered; a read error may explain this. The CDR3 loop reads CSSSLQSYEQYF. The DNA for the CDR3 is TGTTCCAGCAGCTTACAATCCTACGAGCAGTACTTC. V gene TRBV7-9 combines with J gene TRBJ2-7; D gene uncertain. CDR3 size: 12 residues. The V gene's germline CDR1 is SEHNR and CDR2 FQNEAQ (reference sequence).

The rearrangement uses TRBV2 and TRBJ2-7, with D unclear. V was trimmed by 8 bases and J by 3 bases, leaving 20 bases between them. The CDR3 sequence is 15 residues long. Germline CDR1 reads SNHLY; CDR2 reads FYNNEI. CDR3 residues: CASSDQSWRSYEQYF. The CDR3, as DNA: TGTGCCAGCTCCGACCAAAGCTGGCGGAGCTACGAGCAGTACTTC. Supplemented by reference TRBV2 and TRBJ2-7, the full variable domain reads EPEVTQTPSHQVTQMGQEVILRCVPISNHLYFYWYRQILGQKVEFLVSFYNNEISEKSEIFDDQFSVERPDGSNFTLKIRSTKLEDSAMYFCASSDQSWRSYEQYFGPGTRLTVT.

CDR3 nucleotides: TGTGCCAGCAGTGACCTAGCGGGAGGAACCTACAATGAGCAGTTCTTC. Protein product: CASSDLAGGTYNEQFF. V usage is TRBV6-1 and J usage is TRBJ2-1; 11 positions agree with TRBD2. Germline CDR1 and CDR2: MNHNS and SASEGT. CDR3 length: 16 amino acids. J gave up 2 bases and V 3 bases, and 3 bases lay outside the gene matches.

This chain uses TRBV19 with TRBJ1-1; 9 nucleotides line up with TRBD1. Unmatched junction bases numbered 8, after V lost 9 bases and J lost 3 bases. Germline V CDR1 and CDR2: LNHDA, SQIVND (reference sequence). There are 14 residues in the CDR3. In DNA, the CDR3 is TGTGCCAGCCAGGACAGGGGTGCGGACACTGAAGCTTTCTTT. Its protein is CASQDRGADTEAFF.